This T cell receptor beta chain was retrieved from a study of cytomegalovirus exposure and HLA in healthy donors. Study observations and caveats: In a later analysis, most CMV-associated TCR beta chains appeared HLA-restricted.

Notes on this clone: Its antigen is as yet unknown.

The V segment lost 4 bases and the J segment 7 bases; nucleotides outside the gene matches: 11. Germline V lookup: CDR1 LNHNV, CDR2 YYDKDF (reference sequence). The CDR3 is made up of 17 amino acids. Researchers ran the PCR with 60 Vbeta and 13 Jbeta primers. Original data processing: Roughly 11 million shared chains were among the approximately 82 million unique TCR beta chains that a later analysis counted. The table came from immunoSEQ multiplex PCR; TCRdb's copy has only in-frame clones and leaves some out. V and J calls and clone size follow that table, whereas D and trimming were derived from the DNA. This sample has 150,000 to 180,000 clones, with 74% found just once.

The source material was PBMCs. The clonotype was recovered from a young man in good health and CMV-seronegative. The rearrangement uses TRBV15 and TRBJ2-1; 12 positions match TRBD1. Written as DNA, the CDR3 is TGTGCCACCAGCACAATTCCGGGACAGGGGGCGCAGAATGAGCAGTTCTTC. It encodes CATSTIPGQGAQNEQFF.